This T cell receptor (beta chain) originates from a study of metastatic and nonmetastatic thyroid tumors. Across the whole study: It was across blood and tumor or nodule tissue from malignant and benign thyroid patients that repertoires were compared. Study conclusions and caveats: As reported, TCR beta diversity in blood and tumor was significantly higher in malignant thyroid tumors than in benign nodules.

TCRdb re-analyzed the PCR reads using MiXCR. The sample holds roughly 44,000 clones; 20% to 25% are singletons and the top ten take roughly 15%. This CDR3 contains 12 residues. V lost 3 bases and J lost 6, with 6 bases in between. The germline CDR1 and CDR2 sequences are SGHTA and FQGTGA. Before thyroid surgery, none of the patients had received any treatment. This clone is large by share. Its specificity is not known. This clonotype was obtained from a female donor with papillary thyroid cancer or a benign thyroid nodule (not recorded which). Some clones in this sample may be carry-over from other donors' samples. Sequencing was done on a sample of tumor tissue. This sequence joins TRBV7-3 and TRBJ2-1, with D perhaps TRBD2 (6 bases). CDR3: CASSFSGNEQFF. CDR3 DNA sequence: TGTGCCAGCAGCTTTAGCGGCAATGAGCAGTTCTTC.